Below are 19 T cell receptor beta chains sequenced from a single sample in a study of blood T cell repertoires in COVID-19 (dated by TCRdb to 2018 to 2020). Receptor libraries were prepared by the immunoSEQ multiplex PCR assay. Entries here come from immuneACCESS through TCRdb and include only in-frame sequences with V and J called. Some clones fail to appear in such tables; in the studies checked, an unresolved V gene covers under half of the shortfall, and the cause of the remainder is unknown. The sample contains about 190,000 clones, around 87% of them found a single time. The top ten clones comprise less than 3% of the sample. The sequenced material came from peripheral blood. These receptors were taken from a man between 40 and 49 years old with active or convalescent COVID-19.

The rearrangement uses TRBV19 and TRBJ2-7; a possible D gene is TRBD1 (5 bases). The germline V gene encodes CDR1 LNHDA and CDR2 SQIVND (reference sequence). The CDR3 is 15 residues long. V gave up 6 bases and J gave up 4 bases, with 19 bases separating them. The CDR3 spells CASSPPWDTGYEQYF. The CDR3 region has the DNA TGTGCCAGTAGCCCCCCCTGGGATACAGGTTACGAGCAGTACTTC.

This chain links TRBV6-5 with TRBJ1-5; a possible D gene is TRBD1 (6 bases). The germline V gene encodes CDR1 MNHEY and CDR2 SVGAGI. The CDR3 is 14 residues long. The V end lost 8 bases, the J end lost 5 bases, and 16 bases lay between the germline ends. The CDR3 DNA is TGTGCCAGCCGGTCCGACAGGAAGGATCAGCCCCAGCATTTT. Protein sequence: CASRSDRKDQPQHF.

V is TRBV9 and J is TRBJ2-5; D ambiguous. Germline V gene lookup returns CDR1 SGDLS and CDR2 YYNGEE. The CDR3 loop spans 14 amino acids. Trimming removed 4 bases at V and 3 bases at J, with 13 bases between. CDR3 sequence reads: CASSPSAQEETQYF. CDR3 nucleotides: TGTGCCAGCAGCCCCTCTGCCCAGGAAGAGACCCAGTACTTC.

V is TRBV19 and J is TRBJ2-2, with 14 bases aligning to TRBD2. After removal of 5 bases from V and 4 bases from J, the junction contained 9 bases not matched to a gene. This CDR3 region has 18 residues. Germline CDR1 is LNHDA and CDR2 is SQIVND (reference sequence). CDR3: CASSHRLAGGQRTGELFF. CDR3 DNA sequence: TGTGCCAGTAGTCACAGACTAGCGGGGGGGCAACGCACCGGGGAGCTGTTTTTT.

The rearrangement joins TRBV15 to TRBJ2-7, with 11 bases matching TRBD1. CDR3 length: 14 amino acids. V lost 5 bases, J lost 4 bases, and 4 bases stayed unmatched. Germline lookup yields CDR1 LNHNV and CDR2 YYDKDF (reference sequence). The CDR3 is CATSLRDRGYEQYF. CDR3 sequence (DNA): TGTGCCACCAGCCTCCGGGACAGGGGGTACGAGCAGTACTTC. Combining the CDR3 with reference TRBV15 and TRBJ2-7 gives the whole variable domain DAMVIQNPRYQVTQFGKPVTLSCSQTLNHNVMYWYQQKSSQAPKLLFHYYDKDFNNEADTPDNFQSRRPNTSFCFLDIRSPGLGDTAMYLCATSLRDRGYEQYFGPGTRLTVT.

The chain couples TRBV28 to TRBJ1-1, with no clear D. Trimming stripped 5 bases from V and 8 bases from J, with 21 bases between. This CDR3 is 15 amino acids long. Germline-derived CDR1 and CDR2 are MDHEN and SYDVKM. CDR3 protein: CASSPGVALLTEAFF. The CDR3 nucleotides are TGTGCCAGCAGTCCCGGGGTAGCACTGCTAACCGAAGCTTTCTTT.

This chain connects TRBV28 to TRBJ1-2; TRBD1 agrees at 8 bases. The CDR3 totals 14 residues. V lost 4 bases, J lost 8 bases, and 9 bases stayed unmatched. Germline-derived CDR1 and CDR2 are MDHEN and SYDVKM. CDR3 nucleotides: TGTGCCAGCAGTTCCGGACAGGGAAGAAAAGGCTACACCTTC. Translation gives CASSSGQGRKGYTF.

There are a few counts of this clone. This chain links TRBV19 with TRBJ1-3; possibly TRBD1 for D (5 bases). CDR3 length: 13 amino acids. Trimming removed 10 bases at V and 0 bases at J, with 10 bases between. In germline, CDR1 is LNHDA, CDR2 SQIVND (reference sequence). The CDR3 loop reads CATSTVSGNTIYF. DNA of the CDR3: TGTGCCACCTCGACAGTCTCTGGAAACACCATATATTTT.

The chain links TRBV29-1 to TRBJ2-7; 8 nucleotides match TRBD1. V gave up 7 bases and J gave up 4 bases; unmatched junction bases: 9. Germline values: CDR1 SQVTM, CDR2 ANQGSEA. The CDR3 extends over 13 amino acids. The DNA of the CDR3 is TGCAGCGCTCTCTCCGGGACAGGATACGAGCAGTACTTC. Amino acids: CSALSGTGYEQYF.

This chain links TRBV7-9 with TRBJ1-1; 12 nucleotides align to TRBD1. The CDR3 length is 15 residues. The V and J ends lost 5 bases and 6 bases, in that order; junction bases with no gene match: 7. Germline loops: CDR1 SEHNR, CDR2 FQNEAQ (reference sequence). The CDR3 DNA is TGTGCCAGCAGCAGGGGGACAGGGGGCCCGTCTGAAGCTTTCTTT. Residues: CASSRGTGGPSEAFF.

The CDR3 coding sequence is TGTGCCATCAGTGACGGGCAGGGGGAAAACACCATATATTTT. This gives the protein CAISDGQGENTIYF. The chain has TRBV10-3 and TRBJ1-3; 7 nucleotides align to TRBD1. Germline V lookup: CDR1 ENHRY, CDR2 SYGVKD. The length of the CDR3 is 14 residues. Trimming cost V 3 bases and J 6 bases; bases outside gene matches: 5.

V and J are TRBV5-4 and TRBJ2-7; a possible D gene is TRBD1 (5 bases). The CDR3 extends over 11 amino acids. The V and J ends lost 2 bases and 7 bases respectively, with 7 bases between them. Germline V gene data show CDR1 as SGHNT and CDR2 as YYREEE (reference sequence). The CDR3 DNA sequence: TGTGCCAGCAGCTTCCGACAGGAGCAGTACTTC. This translates into CASSFRQEQYF. Based on the CDR3 plus reference TRBV5-4 and TRBJ2-7, the full variable domain is ETGVTQSPTHLIKTRGQQVTLRCSSQSGHNTVSWYQQALGQGPQFIFQYYREEENGRGNFPPRFSGLQFPNYSSELNVNALELDDSALYLCASSFRQEQYFGPGTRLTVT.

This rearrangement joins TRBV11-2 to TRBJ2-1; 12 nucleotides line up with TRBD2. From germline, CDR1 is SGHAT and CDR2 FQNNGV. The CDR3 spans 17 residues. The J segment lost 2 bases and the V segment lost 0 bases, leaving 2 bases of the junction unmatched. Written as DNA, the CDR3 is TGTGCCAGCAGCTTAGACCTAGCGGGGGGGCCCTACAATGAGCAGTTCTTC. Amino acid sequence: CASSLDLAGGPYNEQFF.

V and J are TRBV18 and TRBJ2-2; D is ambiguous. There are 14 residues in the CDR3. The germline CDR1 and CDR2 sequences are KGHSH and LQKENI. The germline V and J ends were trimmed by 0 bases and 9 bases, with 11 bases remaining between them. CDR3 region: CASSPPAKARELFF. The CDR3 DNA reads TGTGCCAGCTCACCACCCGCCAAAGCCCGGGAGCTGTTTTTT.

This clone was seen only once. The chain uses TRBV12-3 or TRBV12-4 and TRBJ2-1; no firm D call. V lost 1 base, J lost 16 bases, and 11 bases lay in between. This CDR3 has 11 residues. For the CDR3, the DNA is TGTGCCAGCAGTTTAGGTGCGGCCCGCTTCTTC. Its translation is CASSLGAARFF.

J is TRBJ2-5 and V is TRBV11-3, with D maybe TRBD2 (6 bases). The V gene's germline CDR1 is SGHNT and CDR2 YENEEA. The CDR3 is made up of 13 amino acids. Trimming took off 5 bases at V and 5 bases at J, with 12 bases between the two ends. The CDR3 DNA reads TGTGCCAGCAGCCCACGGGGGTCCGAGACCCAGTACTTC. Protein product: CASSPRGSETQYF.

The J gene is TRBJ2-7, the V gene TRBV11-1, with 7 bases lining up with TRBD1. The CDR3 runs 14 residues. Germline CDR1 SGHAT, CDR2 FQDESV (reference sequence). J lost 3 bases, V lost 4 bases, and 6 bases had no gene match. In DNA, the CDR3 is TGTGCCAGCAGCTCGGGACAGCCAGACTACGAGCAGTACTTC. Translated, it gives CASSSGQPDYEQYF.

The chain employs TRBV5-1 and TRBJ2-7, with 8 bases fitting TRBD1. The length of the CDR3 is 16 residues. Germline CDR1 reads SGHRS; CDR2 reads YFSETQ. The V segment lost 2 bases and the J segment 1 base; nucleotides outside the gene matches: 8. CDR3 region: CASSFGLTGASYEQYF. DNA of the CDR3: TGCGCCAGCAGCTTCGGCTTGACAGGGGCATCCTACGAGCAGTACTTC.

V usage is TRBV2 and J usage is TRBJ2-3; 15 bases match TRBD2. CDR3 length: 16 residues. With 5 bases clipped from V and 5 bases from J, the junction kept 5 bases outside the gene matches. CDR1 is SNHLY and CDR2 is FYNNEI in the germline V gene. CDR3 DNA: TGTGCCAGCAGTTCGGGACTAGCGGGGGGTGAAGATACGCAGTATTTT. The encoded protein is CASSSGLAGGEDTQYF.